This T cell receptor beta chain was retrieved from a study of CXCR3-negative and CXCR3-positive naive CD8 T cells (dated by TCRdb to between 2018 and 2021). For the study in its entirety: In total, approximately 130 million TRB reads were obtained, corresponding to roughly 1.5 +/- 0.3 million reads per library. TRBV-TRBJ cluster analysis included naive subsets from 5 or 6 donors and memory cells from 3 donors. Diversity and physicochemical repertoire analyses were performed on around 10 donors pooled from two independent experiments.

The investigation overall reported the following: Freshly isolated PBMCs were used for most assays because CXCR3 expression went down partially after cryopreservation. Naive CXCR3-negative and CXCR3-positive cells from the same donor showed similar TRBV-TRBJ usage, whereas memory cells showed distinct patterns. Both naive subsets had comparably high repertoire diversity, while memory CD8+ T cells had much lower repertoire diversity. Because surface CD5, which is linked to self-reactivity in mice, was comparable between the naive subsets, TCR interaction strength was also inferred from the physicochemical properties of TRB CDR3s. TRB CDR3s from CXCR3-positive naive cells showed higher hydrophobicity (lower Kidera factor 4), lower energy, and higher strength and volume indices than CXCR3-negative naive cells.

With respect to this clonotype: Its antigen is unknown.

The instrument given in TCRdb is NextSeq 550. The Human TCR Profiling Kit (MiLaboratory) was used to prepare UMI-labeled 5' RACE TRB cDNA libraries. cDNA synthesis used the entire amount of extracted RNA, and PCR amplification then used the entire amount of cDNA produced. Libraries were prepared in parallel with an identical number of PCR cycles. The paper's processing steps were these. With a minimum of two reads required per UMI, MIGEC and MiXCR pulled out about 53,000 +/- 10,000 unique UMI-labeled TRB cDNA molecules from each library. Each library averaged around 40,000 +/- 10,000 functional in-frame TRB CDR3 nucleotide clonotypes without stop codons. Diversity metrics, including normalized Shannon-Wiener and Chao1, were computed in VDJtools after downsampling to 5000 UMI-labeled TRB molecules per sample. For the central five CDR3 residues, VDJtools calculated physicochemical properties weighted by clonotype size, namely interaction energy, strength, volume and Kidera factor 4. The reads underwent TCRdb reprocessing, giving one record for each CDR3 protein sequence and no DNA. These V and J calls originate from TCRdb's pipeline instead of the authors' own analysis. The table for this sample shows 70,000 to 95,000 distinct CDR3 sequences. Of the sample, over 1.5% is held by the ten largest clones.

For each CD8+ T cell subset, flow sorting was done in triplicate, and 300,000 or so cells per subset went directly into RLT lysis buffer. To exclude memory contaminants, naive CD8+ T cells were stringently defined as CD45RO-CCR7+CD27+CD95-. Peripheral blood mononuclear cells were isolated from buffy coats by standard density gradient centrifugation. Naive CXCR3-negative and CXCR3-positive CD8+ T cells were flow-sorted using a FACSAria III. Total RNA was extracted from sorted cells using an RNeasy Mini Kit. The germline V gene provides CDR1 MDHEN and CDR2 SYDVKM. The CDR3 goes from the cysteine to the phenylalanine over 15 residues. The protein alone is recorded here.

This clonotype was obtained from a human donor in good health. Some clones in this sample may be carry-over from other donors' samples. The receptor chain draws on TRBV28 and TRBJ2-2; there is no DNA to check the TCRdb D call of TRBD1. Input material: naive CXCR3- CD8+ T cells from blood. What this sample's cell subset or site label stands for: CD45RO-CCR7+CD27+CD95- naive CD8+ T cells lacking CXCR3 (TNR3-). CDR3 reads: CASSSTGAGTGELFF. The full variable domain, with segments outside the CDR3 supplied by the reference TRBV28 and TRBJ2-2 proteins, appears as DVKVTQSSRYLVKRTGEKVFLECVQDMDHENMFWYRQDPGLGLRLIYFSYDVKMKEKGDIPEGYSVSREKKERFSLILESASTNQTSMYLCASSSTGAGTGELFFGEGSRLTVL.